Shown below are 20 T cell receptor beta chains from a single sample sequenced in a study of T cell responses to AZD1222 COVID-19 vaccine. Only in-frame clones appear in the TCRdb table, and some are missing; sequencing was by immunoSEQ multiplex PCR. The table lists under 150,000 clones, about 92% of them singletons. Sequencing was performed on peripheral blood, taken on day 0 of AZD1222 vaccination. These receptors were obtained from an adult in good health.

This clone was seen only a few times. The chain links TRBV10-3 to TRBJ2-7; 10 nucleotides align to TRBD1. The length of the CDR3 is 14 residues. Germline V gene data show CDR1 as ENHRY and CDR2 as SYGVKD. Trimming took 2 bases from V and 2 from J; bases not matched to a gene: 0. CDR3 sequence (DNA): TGTGCCATCAGTGAGGGACAGGGGGCCTACGAGCAGTACTTC. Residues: CAISEGQGAYEQYF.

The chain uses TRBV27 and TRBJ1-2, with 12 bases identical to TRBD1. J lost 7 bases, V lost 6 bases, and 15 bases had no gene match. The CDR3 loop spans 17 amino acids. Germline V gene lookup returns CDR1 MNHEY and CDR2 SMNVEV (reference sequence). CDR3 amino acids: CASSLGTGGASVAGYTF. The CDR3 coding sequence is TGTGCCAGCAGCCTCGGGACAGGGGGCGCCTCAGTCGCTGGCTACACCTTC.

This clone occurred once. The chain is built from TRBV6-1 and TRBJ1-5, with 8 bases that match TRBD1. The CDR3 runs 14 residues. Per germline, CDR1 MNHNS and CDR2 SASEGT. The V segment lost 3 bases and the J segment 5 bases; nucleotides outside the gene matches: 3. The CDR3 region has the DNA TGTGCCAGCAGTGACGGACAGGGATATCAGCCCCAGCATTTT. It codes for CASSDGQGYQPQHF.

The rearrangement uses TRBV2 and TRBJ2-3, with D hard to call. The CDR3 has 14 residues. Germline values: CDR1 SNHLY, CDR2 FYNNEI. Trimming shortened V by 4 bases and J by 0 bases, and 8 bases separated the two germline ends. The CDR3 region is CASSATPSTDTQYF. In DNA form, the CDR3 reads TGTGCCAGCAGTGCGACTCCTAGCACAGATACGCAGTATTTT.

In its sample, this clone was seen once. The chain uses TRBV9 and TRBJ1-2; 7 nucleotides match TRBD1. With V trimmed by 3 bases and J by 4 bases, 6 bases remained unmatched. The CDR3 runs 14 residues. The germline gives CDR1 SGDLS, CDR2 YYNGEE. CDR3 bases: TGTGCCAGCAGCGGGGGGACAGCTGGCTATGGCTACACCTTC. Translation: CASSGGTAGYGYTF.

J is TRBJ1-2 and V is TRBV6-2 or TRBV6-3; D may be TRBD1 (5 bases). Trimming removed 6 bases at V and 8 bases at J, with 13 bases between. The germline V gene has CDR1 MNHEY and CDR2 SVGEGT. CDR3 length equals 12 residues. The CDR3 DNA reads TGTGCCAGCAGCTATGGGGGGTCGGGCTACACCTTC. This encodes CASSYGGSGYTF.

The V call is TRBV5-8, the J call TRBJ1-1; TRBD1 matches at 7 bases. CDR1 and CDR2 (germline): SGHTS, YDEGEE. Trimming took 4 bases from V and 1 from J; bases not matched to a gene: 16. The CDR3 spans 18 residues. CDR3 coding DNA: TGTGCCAGCAGCCTGCCCTTCGACAGGGTGTTAGGGAACACTGAAGCTTTCTTT. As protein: CASSLPFDRVLGNTEAFF. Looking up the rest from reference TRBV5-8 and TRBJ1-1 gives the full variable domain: EAGVTQSPTHLIKTRGQQATLRCSPISGHTSVYWYQQALGLGLQFLLWYDEGEERNRGNFPPRFSGRQFPNYSSELNVNALELEDSALYLCASSLPFDRVLGNTEAFFGQGTRLTVV.

In DNA, the CDR3 is TGTGCCAGCCATAGCGGGTACTCCTACAATGAGCAGTTCTTC. It is translated as CASHSGYSYNEQFF. V gene TRBV18 combines with J gene TRBJ2-1, with TRBD2 matching 7 bases. Looked up from germline, CDR1 is KGHSH and CDR2 is LQKENI. The CDR3 length is 14 residues. V shed 8 bases, J shed 0 bases, and the junction held 4 bases outside the gene matches.

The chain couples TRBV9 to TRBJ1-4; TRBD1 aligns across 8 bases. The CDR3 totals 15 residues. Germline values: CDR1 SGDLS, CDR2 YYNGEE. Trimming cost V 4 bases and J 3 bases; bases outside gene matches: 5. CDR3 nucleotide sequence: TGTGCCAGCAGCCCCGGACAGGGCGCTAATGAAAAACTGTTTTTT. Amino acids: CASSPGQGANEKLFF.

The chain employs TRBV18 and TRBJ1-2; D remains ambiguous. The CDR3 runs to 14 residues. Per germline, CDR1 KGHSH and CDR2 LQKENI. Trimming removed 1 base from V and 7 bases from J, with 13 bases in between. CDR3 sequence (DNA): TGTGCCAGCTCACCACAATCCAGTTTTGGTGGCTACACCTTC. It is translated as CASSPQSSFGGYTF.

The CDR3 loop is CAISEPPGTGGVGETQYF. The CDR3 DNA reads TGTGCCATCAGTGAGCCCCCCGGGACAGGGGGCGTCGGGGAGACCCAGTACTTC. The J gene is TRBJ2-5, the V gene TRBV10-3, with 12 bases identical to TRBD1. With V trimmed by 2 bases and J by 5 bases, 12 bases remained unmatched. Germline V gene data show CDR1 as ENHRY and CDR2 as SYGVKD. The CDR3 contains 18 residues.

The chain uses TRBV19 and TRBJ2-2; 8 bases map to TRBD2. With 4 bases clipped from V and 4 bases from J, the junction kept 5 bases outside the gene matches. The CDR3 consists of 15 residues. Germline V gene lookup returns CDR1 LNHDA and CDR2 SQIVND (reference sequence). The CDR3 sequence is CASSTQRGSTGELFF. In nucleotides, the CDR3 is TGTGCCAGTAGTACCCAGCGGGGGAGCACCGGGGAGCTGTTTTTT. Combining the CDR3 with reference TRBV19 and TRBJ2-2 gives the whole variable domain DGGITQSPKYLFRKEGQNVTLSCEQNLNHDAMYWYRQDPGQGLRLIYYSQIVNDFQKGDIAEGYSVSREKKESFPLTVTSAQKNPTAFYLCASSTQRGSTGELFFGEGSRLTVL.

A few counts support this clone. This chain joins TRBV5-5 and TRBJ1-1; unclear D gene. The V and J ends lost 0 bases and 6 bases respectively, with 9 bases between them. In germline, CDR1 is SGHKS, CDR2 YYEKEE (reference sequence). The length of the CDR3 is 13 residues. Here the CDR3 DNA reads TGTGCCAGCAGCTTGGTAGGGCAGTCTGAAGCTTTCTTT. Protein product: CASSLVGQSEAFF.

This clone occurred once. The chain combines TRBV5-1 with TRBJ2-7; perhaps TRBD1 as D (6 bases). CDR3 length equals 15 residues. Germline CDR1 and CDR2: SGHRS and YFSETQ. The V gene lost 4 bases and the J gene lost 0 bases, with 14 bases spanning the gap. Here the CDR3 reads CASSPNGQSSYEQYF. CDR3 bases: TGCGCCAGCAGCCCGAATGGACAGAGCTCCTACGAGCAGTACTTC.

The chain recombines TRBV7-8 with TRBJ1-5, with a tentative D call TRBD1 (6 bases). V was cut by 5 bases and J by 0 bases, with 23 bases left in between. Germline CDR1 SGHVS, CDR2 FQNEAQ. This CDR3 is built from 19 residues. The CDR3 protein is CASSPASGALSPSNQPQHF. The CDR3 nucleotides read TGTGCCAGCAGCCCCGCGTCAGGGGCCCTCTCGCCTAGCAATCAGCCCCAGCATTTT.

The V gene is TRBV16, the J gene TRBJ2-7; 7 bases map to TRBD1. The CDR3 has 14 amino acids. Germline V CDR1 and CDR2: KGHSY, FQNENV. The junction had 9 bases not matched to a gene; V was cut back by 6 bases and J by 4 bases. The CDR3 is CASSEQGMAYEQYF. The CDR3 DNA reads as TGTGCCAGCAGTGAACAGGGGATGGCTTACGAGCAGTACTTC.

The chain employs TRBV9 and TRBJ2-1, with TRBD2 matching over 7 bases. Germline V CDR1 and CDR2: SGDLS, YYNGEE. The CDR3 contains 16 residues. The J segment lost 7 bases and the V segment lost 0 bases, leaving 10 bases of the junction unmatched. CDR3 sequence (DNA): TGTGCCAGCAGCGTAGGGACTAGTAATAAAGGGAATGAGCAGTTCTTC. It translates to CASSVGTSNKGNEQFF. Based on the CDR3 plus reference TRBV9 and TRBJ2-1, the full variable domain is DSGVTQTPKHLITATGQRVTLRCSPRSGDLSVYWYQQSLDQGLQFLIQYYNGEERAKGNILERFSAQQFPDLHSELNLSSLELGDSALYFCASSVGTSNKGNEQFFGPGTRLTVL.

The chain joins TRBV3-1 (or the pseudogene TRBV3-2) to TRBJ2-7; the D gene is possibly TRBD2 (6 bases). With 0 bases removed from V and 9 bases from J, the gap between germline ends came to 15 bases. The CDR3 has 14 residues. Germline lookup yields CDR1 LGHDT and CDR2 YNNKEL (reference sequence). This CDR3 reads CASSQELGLPLQYF. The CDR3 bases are TGTGCCAGCAGCCAAGAATTGGGACTGCCGTTGCAGTACTTC.

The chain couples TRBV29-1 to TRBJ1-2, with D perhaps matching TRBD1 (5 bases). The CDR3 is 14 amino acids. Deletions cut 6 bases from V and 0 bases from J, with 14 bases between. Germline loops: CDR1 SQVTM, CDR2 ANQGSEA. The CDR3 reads CSVYRDAANYGYTF. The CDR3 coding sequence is TGCAGCGTGTATCGGGACGCAGCTAACTATGGCTACACCTTC.

CDR3 loop: CASTTGLEQETQYF. The CDR3 DNA reads as TGTGCCAGCACAACCGGACTAGAGCAAGAGACCCAGTACTTC. This chain uses TRBV7-9 with TRBJ2-5; 7 bases are a match to TRBD2. Germline assignment: CDR1 SEHNR and CDR2 FQNEAQ (reference sequence). The J segment lost 2 bases and the V segment lost 7 bases, leaving 7 bases of the junction unmatched. The CDR3 has 14 residues.